These 10 T cell receptor beta chains were all obtained from the same sample, sequenced in a study of monozygotic twins with inflammatory bowel disease. TCRdb reprocessed the 5' RACE reads and stores each CDR3 protein as one record, lacking DNA. The table for this sample gives 300,000 to 350,000 distinct CDR3 sequences. The sample taken for sequencing was blood. All receptors come from a human donor with ulcerative colitis or Crohn's disease, or a healthy co-twin of an affected twin (not recorded which).

V and J are TRBV20-1 and TRBJ2-3; TCRdb picks TRBD2, but there is no DNA to check that call. The CDR3 contains 14 residues. Germline lookup yields CDR1 DFQATT and CDR2 SNEGSKA (reference sequence). The CDR3 sequence is CSADSSGYTDTQYF.

The chain combines TRBV7-2 with TRBJ1-5. In germline, CDR1 is SGHTA, CDR2 FQGNSA. The CDR3 loop spans 13 amino acids. The CDR3 is CASSQAEVQPQHF.

The chain couples TRBV20-1 to TRBJ2-5; checking the TCRdb D call of TRBD2 is not possible without DNA. Germline V gene data show CDR1 as DFQATT and CDR2 as SNEGSKA (reference sequence). There are 14 residues in the CDR3. CDR3: CSARVAGGLETQYF.

V is TRBV5-5 and J is TRBJ2-2. Germline V lookup: CDR1 SGHKS, CDR2 YYEKEE (reference sequence). The CDR3 is 13 amino acids. The chain's CDR3 is CASSLGSTGELFF. The whole variable domain, remainder taken from reference TRBV5-5 and TRBJ2-2, is DAGVTQSPTHLIKTRGQQVTLRCSPISGHKSVSWYQQVLGQGPQFIFQYYEKEERGRGNFPDRFSARQFPNYSSELNVNALLLGDSALYLCASSLGSTGELFFGEGSRLTVL.

This chain links TRBV25-1 with TRBJ1-1. The V gene's germline CDR1 is MGHDK and CDR2 SYGVNS. The CDR3 is 11 residues long. The CDR3 here is CASSGGIEAFF.

The chain joins TRBV27 to TRBJ2-5; TCRdb's D call of TRBD2 is untestable without DNA. Germline V gives CDR1 MNHEY, CDR2 SMNVEV (reference sequence). The CDR3 is made up of 16 amino acids. The CDR3 sequence is CASSWRADHDQETQYF.

J is TRBJ2-2 and V is TRBV6-6; the TCRdb D gene call, TRBD2, has no DNA to confirm it. Germline values: CDR1 MNHNY, CDR2 SVGAGI (reference sequence). The CDR3 length is 13 residues. The CDR3 here is CASSLLAAGELFF.

The gene calls are TRBV30 and TRBJ2-2; as DNA is missing, the TRBD1 call by TCRdb cannot be tested. This CDR3 contains 12 residues. Germline V gene sequence: CDR1 GTSNPN, CDR2 SVGIG (reference sequence). CDR3 residues: CAGRPTSGELFF.

The chain recombines TRBV12-3 or TRBV12-4 with TRBJ1-2; as DNA is missing, the TRBD1 call by TCRdb cannot be tested. CDR3 length: 14 amino acids. The CDR3 sequence: CASSLTGAYYGYTF.

The chain links TRBV5-6 to TRBJ1-2. The CDR3 is 16 amino acids. Germline lookup yields CDR1 SGHDT and CDR2 YYEEEE. The CDR3 loop is CASSLFAVELGYGYTF.